The subject of this entry is one T cell receptor beta chain. The data were taken from a study of shared T cell receptors in the human thymus. V gave up 1 base and J gave up 0 bases, with 7 bases separating them. The CDR3 runs to 15 residues. The germline gives CDR1 LGHNA, CDR2 YSLEER. Repertoires were generated with immunoSEQ multiplex PCR, while TCRdb's copy carries only in-frame clones and drops some. The table records about 710,000 clones, roughly 86% of them present only once. These data were also filed under a second study, of human thymus T cells.

The sequence was obtained from a boy younger than two with a congenital heart defect. The chain uses TRBV4-3 and TRBJ2-1; D is ambiguous. Sequencing was done on a sample of thymocytes. The chain's CDR3 is CASSQVQDSYNEQFF. For the CDR3, the DNA is TGCGCCAGCAGCCAAGTTCAGGACTCCTACAATGAGCAGTTCTTC.